This TCR beta chain appears in the sequencing data of a study of T cell repertoires in cytomegalovirus infection. A few counts support this clonotype. What it binds is unknown. One entry per CDR3 protein results from TCRdb running MiXCR on the reads. The table shows about 900,000 distinct CDR3 sequences, with roughly a third occurring only once. This CDR3 comprises 16 residues. Germline V gene lookup returns CDR1 SEHNR and CDR2 FQNEAQ (reference sequence). Trimming left V 7 bases short and J 8 bases short, with 24 bases between. Sequenced here: cultured CD8+ T cells from PBMCs, sampled from culture after CMV antigen stimulation. The origin of this receptor is a human donor in good health (CMV status not recorded). Some clones in this sample may be carry-over from other donors' samples. The chain recombines TRBV7-9 with TRBJ2-1, with D possibly being TRBD1 or TRBD2 (5 bases each). The CDR3 spells CASTPFGGRIGHEQFF. The CDR3 DNA reads TGTGCCAGCACCCCCTTTGGGGGAAGAATAGGGCATGAGCAGTTCTTC.